A single sample is the source of the 27 T cell receptor beta chains below, sequenced in a study of T cell responses to AZD1222 COVID-19 vaccine. Sequencing used immunoSEQ multiplex PCR; TCRdb keeps in-frame clones, though not all of them. The data contain fewer than 200,000 clones, 90% to 95% of them singletons. The sequencing used peripheral blood, collected on day 0 of MenACWY control vaccination. These receptors were collected from an adult in good health.

V gene TRBV30 combines with J gene TRBJ1-2, with D unclear. The CDR3 runs to 11 residues. Deletions cut 1 base from V and 4 bases from J, with 4 bases between. CDR1 is GTSNPN, CDR2 SVGIG, per germline (reference sequence). In DNA form, the CDR3 reads TGTGCCTGGAGTGGGACCTATGGCTACACCTTC. Protein sequence: CAWSGTYGYTF.

This clone was counted a single time. This chain uses TRBV9 with TRBJ1-4; 7 positions match TRBD1. CDR3 length: 16 residues. Germline V CDR1 and CDR2: SGDLS, YYNGEE. Trimming took 3 bases from V and 0 from J; bases not matched to a gene: 5. The CDR3 sequence is CASSGRDSATNEKLFF. CDR3 in DNA: TGTGCCAGCAGCGGCCGGGACAGTGCAACTAATGAAAAACTGTTTTTT.

The chain is built from TRBV20-1 and TRBJ2-1; unclear D gene. Trimming stripped 6 bases from V and 4 bases from J, with 7 bases between. The CDR3 is 11 amino acids. Germline V gives CDR1 DFQATT, CDR2 SNEGSKA (reference sequence). The CDR3 DNA reads as TGCAGTGCCGTGTGGTACAATGAGCAGTTCTTC. Protein: CSAVWYNEQFF.

The chain carries TRBV19 and TRBJ1-3; 8 positions match TRBD1. The germline gives CDR1 LNHDA, CDR2 SQIVND (reference sequence). The V and J ends lost 4 bases and 6 bases, in that order; junction bases with no gene match: 11. The CDR3 has 16 amino acids. CDR3 coding DNA: TGTGCCAGTAGTACCCCCCGGACAGGGAGGGTAAACACCATATATTTT. Translating it yields CASSTPRTGRVNTIYF.

The genes are TRBV11-1 and TRBJ2-1; 10 bases align to TRBD1. With 6 bases clipped from V and 8 bases from J, the junction kept 13 bases outside the gene matches. The CDR3 runs 16 residues. Germline V gene sequence: CDR1 SGHAT, CDR2 FQDESV (reference sequence). Written as DNA, the CDR3 is TGTGCCAGCAGTTCAAACCGGGACAGGGGATTAGATGAGCAGTTCTTC. It encodes CASSSNRDRGLDEQFF.

The rearrangement joins TRBV19 to TRBJ1-5, with 9 bases identical to TRBD1. Germline trimming cut 8 bases from V and 6 bases from J; bases unmatched to any gene: 8. The CDR3 length is 14 residues. Germline CDR1 and CDR2: LNHDA and SQIVND (reference sequence). The DNA for the CDR3 is TGTGCCAGTCGGACAGGGGATTTAAGTCAGCCCCAGCATTTT. Its protein is CASRTGDLSQPQHF.

This chain links TRBV2 with TRBJ1-2; D gene ambiguous. The V end lost 3 bases, the J end lost 13 bases, and 12 bases lay between the germline ends. The CDR3 sequence is 11 residues long. CDR1 SNHLY and CDR2 FYNNEI come from the germline V gene. The CDR3 nucleotides read TGTGCCAGCAGTGACAGGTATTCTCTCACCTTC. Translating gives CASSDRYSLTF.

The CDR3 sequence: CAWSREFGNQPQHF. CDR3 nucleotides: TGTGCCTGGAGTCGGGAGTTTGGGAATCAGCCCCAGCATTTT. The rearrangement links TRBV30 to TRBJ1-5; D gene ambiguous. The CDR3 spans 14 residues. Germline V gene lookup returns CDR1 GTSNPN and CDR2 SVGIG (reference sequence). V shed 2 bases and J shed 4 bases, with 12 bases lying between them.

This chain uses TRBV9 with TRBJ1-1, with D perhaps TRBD1 (6 bases). Germline CDR1 reads SGDLS; CDR2 reads YYNGEE. Trimming left V 4 bases short and J 1 base short, with 17 bases between. This CDR3 spans 16 amino acids. The CDR3 protein is CASSKGGKVGNTEAFF. The CDR3 bases are TGTGCCAGCAGCAAAGGGGGGAAGGTGGGGAACACTGAAGCTTTCTTT.

This chain connects TRBV12-3 or TRBV12-4 to TRBJ2-1; D may be TRBD2 (6 bases). The ends were cut back, 8 bases at V and 6 bases at J, with 14 bases in the middle. The CDR3 sequence is 13 residues long. CDR3 sequence (DNA): TGTGCCAGCCAGGAGGGCCCGCCCAATGAGCAGTTCTTC. Its translation: CASQEGPPNEQFF.

J is TRBJ2-5 and V is TRBV9; D remains unclear. Germline lookup yields CDR1 SGDLS and CDR2 YYNGEE. This CDR3 has 15 residues. Between the trimmed V and J ends, which lost 0 bases and 5 bases, there was a span of 14 bases. The CDR3 here is CASSVAGSSRETQYF. The CDR3 DNA reads TGTGCCAGCAGCGTAGCTGGTAGTTCGCGTGAGACCCAGTACTTC.

V usage is TRBV5-4 and J usage is TRBJ1-6; no reliable D call. Germline V gene lookup returns CDR1 SGHNT and CDR2 YYREEE (reference sequence). The CDR3 covers 16 residues. The germline V and J ends were trimmed by 1 base and 6 bases, with 14 bases remaining between them. The CDR3 bases are TGTGCCAGCAGCTTGTCTCCAGAACCCATTAATTCACCCCTCCACTTT. It codes for CASSLSPEPINSPLHF.

This clone appeared a few times. The rearrangement links TRBV21-1 to TRBJ2-1; the D call of TRBD2 is as the table states it, not checked on the DNA. TRBV21-1 has pseudogene status. CDR3 length equals 18 residues. CDR3 sequence reads: CASGGTLAGVGSYNEQFF. CDR3 nucleotide sequence: TGTGCCAGCGGGGGGACTTTGGCGGGAGTGGGGTCCTACAATGAGCAGTTCTTC.

The CDR3 region has the DNA TGTGCCAGCAGTGACTCGGTGGGCGCGGGGGTAGCTTTCTTT. It is translated as CASSDSVGAGVAFF. The V call is TRBV6-4, the J call TRBJ1-1, with a weak D call TRBD1 (5 bases). The CDR3 covers 14 residues. Trimming shortened V by 0 bases and J by 10 bases, and 15 bases separated the two germline ends. CDR1 is MRHNA, CDR2 SNTAGT, per germline.

This chain links TRBV28 with TRBJ2-2, with D possibly TRBD2 on 6 matching bases. The V gene lost 8 bases and the J gene lost 5 bases, with 15 bases spanning the gap. This CDR3 has 14 amino acids. The V gene's germline CDR1 is MDHEN and CDR2 SYDVKM. In DNA, the CDR3 is TGTGCCAGCGGGGAGGCGGGCTGGACCGGGGAGCTGTTTTTT. It specifies CASGEAGWTGELFF.

The chain combines TRBV27 with TRBJ2-7; 11 nucleotides align to TRBD2. The germline V gene has CDR1 MNHEY and CDR2 SMNVEV (reference sequence). There are 15 residues in the CDR3. V trimming: 7 bases; J trimming: 2 bases; junction bases outside the gene matches: 7. CDR3 sequence reads: CASTRLAGLPYEQYF. CDR3 sequence (DNA): TGTGCCAGCACCAGACTAGCGGGGCTCCCCTACGAGCAGTACTTC.

CDR3 sequence reads: CASSSLAGGPSGYEQYF. The CDR3 DNA follows: TGTGCCAGCAGCTCTCTAGCGGGAGGGCCCTCAGGCTACGAGCAGTACTTC. The genes are TRBV7-2 and TRBJ2-7, with 12 positions matching TRBD2. The CDR3 extends over 17 amino acids. Germline CDR1 and CDR2: SGHTA and FQGNSA. The ends lost 4 bases at V and 3 bases at J; junction bases unmatched: 10.

The CDR3 reads CASSSNPPSYGYTF. The DNA of the CDR3 is TGTGCCAGCAGTTCGAACCCTCCTTCTTATGGCTACACCTTC. The chain is built from TRBV28 and TRBJ1-2; no clear D. The CDR3 runs 14 residues. The germline V gene encodes CDR1 MDHEN and CDR2 SYDVKM. Trimming left V 4 bases short and J 5 bases short, with 14 bases between.

Note on this clone: One junction end disagrees with the germline gene, perhaps due to a read error. The chain has TRBV27 and TRBJ1-5, with 9 positions matching TRBD1. This CDR3 region has 13 residues. Per germline, CDR1 MNHEY and CDR2 SMNVEV (reference sequence). The CDR3 is CASRNSWDREYDF. CDR3 nucleotides: TGTGCCAGCAGGAACTCTTGGGACAGGGAATACGATTTT.

The CDR3 protein is CASSAPGQGRLGNQPQHF. The DNA of the CDR3 is TGTGCCAGCAGTGCACCGGGACAGGGACGATTGGGCAATCAGCCCCAGCATTTT. V and J are TRBV28 and TRBJ1-5; 9 bases match TRBD1. Germline assignment: CDR1 MDHEN and CDR2 SYDVKM. J gave up 2 bases and V 5 bases, and 13 bases lay outside the gene matches. The CDR3 totals 18 residues.

The chain joins TRBV5-1 to TRBJ2-2, with 7 bases that match TRBD1. The CDR3 has 18 residues. Germline V gene data show CDR1 as SGHRS and CDR2 as YFSETQ. After removal of 0 bases from V and 1 base from J, the junction contained 9 bases not matched to a gene. CDR3 loop: CASSLEGRGLGNTGELFF. The DNA for the CDR3 is TGCGCCAGCAGCTTGGAAGGCAGGGGGTTGGGGAACACCGGGGAGCTGTTTTTT.

The chain couples TRBV5-1 to TRBJ1-6; D is undetermined. This CDR3 has 15 residues. Between the trimmed V and J ends, which lost 3 bases and 5 bases, there was a span of 12 bases. The germline V gene encodes CDR1 SGHRS and CDR2 YFSETQ. This CDR3 reads CASSSKTRDNSPLHF. The CDR3 bases are TGCGCCAGCAGCTCGAAGACAAGAGATAATTCACCCCTCCACTTT.

The chain has TRBV28 and TRBJ2-7, with D perhaps TRBD2 (5 bases). There are 13 residues in the CDR3. The germline gives CDR1 MDHEN, CDR2 SYDVKM. Trimming cost V 8 bases and J 5 bases, with 16 bases left between them. CDR3 region: CASLDGSRDEQYF. The CDR3 nucleotides read TGTGCCAGCCTTGATGGGAGCAGAGACGAGCAGTACTTC.

The V call is TRBV24-1, the J call TRBJ2-7, with 12 bases matching TRBD2. CDR1 and CDR2 from the germline V gene are KGHDR and SFDVKD. The CDR3 is made up of 14 amino acids. Germline trimming cut 6 bases from V and 6 bases from J; bases unmatched to any gene: 5. In nucleotides, the CDR3 is TGTGCCACCAGTATACTAGCGGGAGGAACCGAGCAGTACTTC. This translates into CATSILAGGTEQYF.

The CDR3 nucleotides read TGTGCCAGCAGCTTAGCCCCTCCCCTAGCGGGACCGACCTACGAGCAGTACTTC. Protein sequence: CASSLAPPLAGPTYEQYF. The rearrangement links TRBV7-2 to TRBJ2-7; TRBD2 agrees at 9 bases. There are 18 residues in the CDR3. J was trimmed by 2 bases and V by 0 bases; bases with no gene match: 11. CDR1 is SGHTA, CDR2 FQGNSA, per germline. Variable domain in full (rest from reference TRBV7-2 and TRBJ2-7): GAGVSQSPSNKVTEKGKDVELRCDPISGHTALYWYRQSLGQGLEFLIYFQGNSAPDKSGLPSDRFSAERTGGSVSTLTIQRTQQEDSAVYLCASSLAPPLAGPTYEQYFGPGTRLTVT.

The rearrangement uses TRBV7-2 and TRBJ2-7, with TRBD2 matching 11 bases. Germline V gives CDR1 SGHTA, CDR2 FQGNSA. V lost 5 bases, J lost 2 bases, and 8 bases stayed unmatched. The CDR3 extends over 16 amino acids. In nucleotides, the CDR3 is TGTGCCAGCAGCAACCTACTAGCGGGAGTGGCCTACGAGCAGTACTTC. Its protein product is CASSNLLAGVAYEQYF. Full variable domain (outside the CDR3, taken from reference TRBV7-2 and TRBJ2-7): GAGVSQSPSNKVTEKGKDVELRCDPISGHTALYWYRQSLGQGLEFLIYFQGNSAPDKSGLPSDRFSAERTGGSVSTLTIQRTQQEDSAVYLCASSNLLAGVAYEQYFGPGTRLTVT.

The table lists this clone with a few counts. This chain joins TRBV27 and TRBJ2-1, with D tentatively TRBD2 (6 bases). The CDR3 consists of 16 residues. CDR1 MNHEY and CDR2 SMNVEV come from the germline V gene (reference sequence). The V gene lost 8 bases and the J gene lost 0 bases, with 17 bases spanning the gap. In DNA form, the CDR3 reads TGTGCCAGCTCCAACCCAGCGGGCCGCTCCTACAATGAGCAGTTCTTC. This sequence encodes CASSNPAGRSYNEQFF.